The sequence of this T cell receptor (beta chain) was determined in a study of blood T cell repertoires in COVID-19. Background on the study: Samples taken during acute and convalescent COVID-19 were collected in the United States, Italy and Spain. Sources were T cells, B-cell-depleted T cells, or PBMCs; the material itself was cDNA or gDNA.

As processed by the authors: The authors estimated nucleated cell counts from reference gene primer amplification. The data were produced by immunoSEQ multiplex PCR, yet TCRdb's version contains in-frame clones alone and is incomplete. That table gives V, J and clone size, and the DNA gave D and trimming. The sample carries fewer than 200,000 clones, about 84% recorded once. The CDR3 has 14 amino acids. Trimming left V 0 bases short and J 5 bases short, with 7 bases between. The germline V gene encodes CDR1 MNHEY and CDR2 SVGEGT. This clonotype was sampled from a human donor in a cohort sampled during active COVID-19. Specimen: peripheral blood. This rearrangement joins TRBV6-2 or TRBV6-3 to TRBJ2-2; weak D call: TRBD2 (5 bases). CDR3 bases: TGTGCCAGCAGTTACTCTCGGGGAACCGGGGAGCTGTTTTTT. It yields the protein CASSYSRGTGELFF.